This T cell receptor beta chain was profiled in a study of cytomegalovirus exposure and HLA in healthy donors. Study-level information: The 120 validation repertoires matched the roughly 630 first-cohort repertoires in platform, a later analysis reported.

Here immunoSEQ multiplex PCR was the method, and the copy in TCRdb shows in-frame clones only, minus some. In the table there are approximately 50,000 clones, about 90% of which are singletons. A remark on this clone: Its antigen is not identified.

Notes on the study in general: 164 TCR beta chains were listed as cytomegalovirus-associated. In vitro, a few CMV-associated chains proved specific for CMV antigens.

This TCR came from a woman aged 25 to 39 in good health and CMV-seronegative. Sample: PBMCs.

The CDR3 coding sequence is TGTGCCAGCAGTGAACCACAAACAGGGAAGGACGAGCAGTACTTC. Residues: CASSEPQTGKDEQYF. This chain joins TRBV25-1 and TRBJ2-7, with a possible D match to TRBD1 (6 bases). CDR1 and CDR2 from the germline V gene are MGHDK and SYGVNS. The CDR3 sequence is 15 residues long. Trimming stripped 2 bases from V and 5 bases from J, with 16 bases between.